These 19 T cell receptor beta chains originate from one sample sequenced in a study of T-cell memory formation after mild COVID-19 (dated by TCRdb to the early 2020s). The library was produced with 5' RACE. These reads were obtained on an Illumina NovaSeq 6000. TCRdb cleaned the public reads at Q25 with fastp, built clones with MiXCR and kept in-frame beta chains. Rows merge per CDR3 protein into single entries with the most common DNA and genes. The sample profile shows 550,000 to 600,000 distinct CDR3 sequences; approximately 15% of them were found once. The ten largest account for approximately 8.1% of the sample. Input material: PBMCs or a T cell subset sorted from them (not recorded which). These receptors were taken from an adult woman who had mild COVID-19 (a few samples of this study predate the infection). The sample titles of this study are shuffled in the database, so cell type and time point are left out; the donor was told from shared clones.

The chain employs TRBV4-2 and TRBJ1-1; no clear D. V was trimmed by 4 bases and J by 3 bases, leaving 12 bases between them. Germline values: CDR1 LGHNA, CDR2 YNFKEQ. The CDR3 covers 14 residues. CDR3 sequence reads: CASSLTGDDTEAFF. For the CDR3, the DNA is TGTGCCAGCAGCCTCACGGGAGATGACACTGAAGCTTTCTTT.

This clonotype has more than one count but fewer than ten. This chain uses TRBV7-3 with TRBJ2-5; a weak D match, TRBD1 (5 bases). CDR1 is SGHTA and CDR2 is FQGTGA in the germline V gene. The CDR3 has 13 amino acids. The V end lost 1 base, the J end lost 5 bases, and 8 bases lay between the germline ends. The chain's CDR3 is CASSLRQMETQYF. The CDR3 nucleotides are TGTGCCAGCAGCTTAAGACAGATGGAGACCCAGTACTTC.

The chain combines TRBV6-5 with TRBJ2-7, with TRBD1 matching 9 bases. The CDR3 spans 14 residues. The germline CDR1 and CDR2 sequences are MNHEY and SVGAGI. Trimming took 7 bases from V and 2 from J; bases not matched to a gene: 6. The CDR3 bases are TGTGCCAGCACGGACCGGGACAGGGCCTACGAGCAGTACTTC. This translates into CASTDRDRAYEQYF.

This clonotype appeared many times. This chain uses TRBV29-1 with TRBJ1-2; D perhaps matches TRBD1 (6 bases). With 7 bases removed from V and 8 bases from J, the gap between germline ends came to 20 bases. CDR1 SQVTM and CDR2 ANQGSEA come from the germline V gene. This CDR3 comprises 13 residues. CDR3 in amino acids: CSAGDTGSRGYTF. In nucleotides, the CDR3 is TGCAGCGCCGGGGACACGGGGAGCCGGGGCTACACCTTC.

The chain combines TRBV19 with TRBJ2-5; D perhaps matches TRBD1 (5 bases). Per germline, CDR1 LNHDA and CDR2 SQIVND (reference sequence). There are 13 residues in the CDR3. Trimming removed 5 bases from V and 5 bases from J, with 12 bases in between. The CDR3 protein is CASSADNAETQYF. CDR3 DNA: TGTGCCAGTAGTGCGGACAATGCGGAGACCCAGTACTTC.

This chain joins TRBV20-1 and TRBJ2-7; D may be TRBD2 (5 bases). CDR1 DFQATT and CDR2 SNEGSKA come from the germline V gene (reference sequence). With 2 bases removed from V and 6 bases from J, the gap between germline ends came to 8 bases. The CDR3 loop spans 11 amino acids. The CDR3 bases are TGCAGTGCTAGATTCGGGGTCGAGCAGTACTTC. It specifies CSARFGVEQYF.

This clonotype was picked up a small number of times. The chain couples TRBV29-1 to TRBJ1-1; D is possibly TRBD1 (5 bases). With 5 bases removed from V and 9 bases from J, the gap between germline ends came to 13 bases. CDR1 is SQVTM, CDR2 ANQGSEA, per germline. This CDR3 is built from 11 residues. The CDR3: CSVQWGSKAFF. The CDR3 DNA follows: TGCAGCGTTCAATGGGGGTCCAAAGCTTTCTTT. Filled out from reference TRBV29-1 and TRBJ1-1, the complete variable domain reads SAVISQKPSRDICQRGTSLTIQCQVDSQVTMMFWYRQQPGQSLTLIATANQGSEATYESGFVIDKFPISRPNLTFSTLTVSNMSPEDSSIYLCSVQWGSKAFFGQGTRLTVV.

The chain combines TRBV20-1 with TRBJ2-3; D could derive from TRBD1 or TRBD2 (5 bases each). The CDR3 is made up of 12 amino acids. CDR1 and CDR2 (germline): DFQATT, SNEGSKA (reference sequence). Trimming took off 2 bases at V and 5 bases at J, with 8 bases between the two ends. The CDR3 loop is CSARWGLDTQYF. The DNA of the CDR3 is TGCAGTGCTAGATGGGGGTTAGATACGCAGTATTTT.

The V and J genes are TRBV14 and TRBJ2-3; 10 nucleotides align to TRBD1. This CDR3 comprises 15 residues. Germline V gene lookup returns CDR1 SGHDN and CDR2 FVKESK. The V and J ends lost 6 bases and 4 bases, in that order; junction bases with no gene match: 7. CDR3 loop: CASRTGTGASDTQYF. Here the CDR3 DNA reads TGTGCCAGCAGGACCGGGACAGGGGCGTCAGATACGCAGTATTTT.

The table lists this clonotype with a few counts. The genes are TRBV27 and TRBJ2-5; D possibly corresponds to TRBD1 (5 bases). Per germline, CDR1 MNHEY and CDR2 SMNVEV (reference sequence). The CDR3 runs to 13 residues. V gave up 9 bases and J gave up 4 bases, with 15 bases separating them. DNA of the CDR3: TGTGCCAGTTGTAGGGGTTTTGGAGAGACCCAGTACTTC. The encoded protein is CASCRGFGETQYF.

This clonotype was detected many times. This chain connects TRBV7-8 to TRBJ1-5, with 7 bases matching TRBD1. There are 12 residues in the CDR3. Germline V gene lookup returns CDR1 SGHVS and CDR2 FQNEAQ. V lost 4 bases to trimming and J lost 6 bases; unmatched junction nucleotides: 0. CDR3 amino acids: CASSSGGQPQHF. DNA for the CDR3: TGTGCCAGCAGCTCAGGGGGTCAGCCCCAGCATTTT.

The V and J genes are TRBV12-3 or TRBV12-4 and TRBJ2-1, with D possibly TRBD2 on 5 matching bases. The CDR3 is made up of 12 amino acids. Trimming took 8 bases from V and 8 from J, leaving 13 bases between them. Here the CDR3 reads CASRRDGDEQFF. The DNA for the CDR3 is TGTGCCAGCCGACGCGACGGGGATGAGCAGTTCTTC.

This clonotype has only a few counts. CDR3 nucleotides: TGTGCCAGCAGTTGGACATTTTCAAACTACGAGCAGTACTTC. Protein product: CASSWTFSNYEQYF. The chain has TRBV5-5 and TRBJ2-7; D possibly corresponds to TRBD1 (5 bases). The germline CDR1 and CDR2 sequences are SGHKS and YYEKEE (reference sequence). V lost 5 bases, J lost 3 bases, and 15 bases lay in between. This CDR3 spans 14 amino acids. The entire variable domain, with the rest obtained from reference TRBV5-5 and TRBJ2-7, is as follows: DAGVTQSPTHLIKTRGQQVTLRCSPISGHKSVSWYQQVLGQGPQFIFQYYEKEERGRGNFPDRFSARQFPNYSSELNVNALLLGDSALYLCASSWTFSNYEQYFGPGTRLTVT.

The rearrangement uses TRBV5-1 and TRBJ1-2, with D uncertain. V gave up 3 bases and J gave up 7 bases, with 22 bases separating them. The CDR3 extends over 16 amino acids. The germline V gene encodes CDR1 SGHRS and CDR2 YFSETQ. The CDR3 DNA sequence: TGCGCCAGCAGCTCCGCGGGTGTTGGTCTGAAGGGTGGCTACACCTTC. This sequence encodes CASSSAGVGLKGGYTF.

The V call is TRBV10-3, the J call TRBJ2-7; 10 positions match TRBD2. CDR3 length: 15 amino acids. Germline V gene sequence: CDR1 ENHRY, CDR2 SYGVKD. The junction had 5 bases not matched to a gene; V was cut back by 4 bases and J by 2 bases. CDR3 in DNA: TGTGCCATCAGTGCAACTAGCGGGGCAACCTACGAGCAGTACTTC. This sequence encodes CAISATSGATYEQYF.

This clonotype was observed a few times. The DNA of the CDR3 is TGTGCCAGCAGCTTACTAGCGGGAGTCGACAATGAGCAGTTCTTC. This codes for CASSLLAGVDNEQFF. The chain has TRBV27 and TRBJ2-1; 11 bases match TRBD2. The CDR3 length is 15 residues. The V segment lost 6 bases and the J segment 5 bases; nucleotides outside the gene matches: 6. Germline V gene data show CDR1 as MNHEY and CDR2 as SMNVEV (reference sequence).

This chain connects TRBV2 to TRBJ1-4; D call uncertain. Germline V gives CDR1 SNHLY, CDR2 FYNNEI. The CDR3 contains 14 residues. The germline V and J ends were trimmed by 11 bases and 4 bases, with 17 bases remaining between them. CDR3 sequence reads: CASARKRYNEKLFF. The CDR3 DNA follows: TGTGCCTCGGCCCGTAAGCGTTATAATGAAAAACTGTTTTTT.

This clonotype was seen only a few times. Relative to the germline gene, one junction end is altered; a read error may explain this. This rearrangement joins TRBV5-4 to TRBJ2-5; tentative D call: TRBD1 (5 bases). This CDR3 comprises 16 residues. The germline V gene has CDR1 SGHNT and CDR2 YYREEE (reference sequence). CDR3 in amino acids: CDSSPEPRQSQETQYF. CDR3 nucleotides: TGTGACAGCAGCCCCGAACCCCGACAGTCCCAAGAGACCCAGTACTTC. The full variable domain, its missing parts supplied by reference TRBV5-4 and TRBJ2-5, is ETGVTQSPTHLIKTRGQQVTLRCSSQSGHNTVSWYQQALGQGPQFIFQYYREEENGRGNFPPRFSGLQFPNYSSELNVNALELDDSALYLCDSSPEPRQSQETQYFGPGTRLLVL.

This clonotype was observed a handful of times. This chain uses TRBV7-3 with TRBJ2-1; D is tentatively TRBD1 or TRBD2 (5 bases each). The CDR3 is made up of 13 amino acids. Trimming removed 4 bases from V and 8 bases from J, with 12 bases in between. Germline V CDR1 and CDR2: SGHTA, FQGTGA. As DNA, the CDR3 is TGTGCCAGCAGCTCACTACTGGGGGATGAGCAGTTCTTC. Protein product: CASSSLLGDEQFF.